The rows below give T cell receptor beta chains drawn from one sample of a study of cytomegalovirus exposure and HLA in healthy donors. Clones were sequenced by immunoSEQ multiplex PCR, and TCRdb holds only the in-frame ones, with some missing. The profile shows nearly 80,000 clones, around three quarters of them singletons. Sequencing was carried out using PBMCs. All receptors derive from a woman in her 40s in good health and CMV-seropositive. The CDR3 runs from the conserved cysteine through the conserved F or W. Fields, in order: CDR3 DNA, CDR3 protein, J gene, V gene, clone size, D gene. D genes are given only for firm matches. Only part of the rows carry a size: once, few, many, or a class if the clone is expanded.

CDR3nt: TGCAGCGCCCGGACTAGCGGGAGAGAGACCCAGTACTTC; CDR3aa: CSARTSGRETQYF; j_gene: TRBJ2-5; v_gene: TRBV29-1; abundance: few; d_gene: TRBD2
CDR3nt: TGTGCCAGCAGCTTAGGGGGGACTAGAGTCAACGAGCAGTTCTTC; CDR3aa: CASSLGGTRVNEQFF; j_gene: TRBJ2-1; v_gene: TRBV7-7; abundance: .; d_gene: TRBD2
CDR3nt: TGTGCCAGTCGGGACAGGCCGAACACTGAAGCTTTCTTT; CDR3aa: CASRDRPNTEAFF; j_gene: TRBJ1-1; v_gene: TRBV2; abundance: .; d_gene: TRBD1
CDR3nt: TGTGCCTGGAGTCCGGGACTAGCTGCCGCCTACGAGCAGTACTTC; CDR3aa: CAWSPGLAAAYEQYF; j_gene: TRBJ2-7; v_gene: TRBV30; abundance: .; d_gene: TRBD2
CDR3nt: TGTGCCAGCAGCCCAGACCTGGGGAGCACTGAAGCTTTCTTT; CDR3aa: CASSPDLGSTEAFF; j_gene: TRBJ1-1; v_gene: TRBV7-9; abundance: .; d_gene: .
CDR3nt: TGCGCCAGCAGTTCCGGACTAGCGGGAGGGGACACAGATACGCAGTATTTT; CDR3aa: CASSSGLAGGDTDTQYF; j_gene: TRBJ2-3; v_gene: TRBV5-1; abundance: .; d_gene: TRBD2
CDR3nt: TGCAGCGCGGGGACTATAAGAGGCGGCGAGCAGTACTTC; CDR3aa: CSAGTIRGGEQYF; j_gene: TRBJ2-7; v_gene: TRBV29-1; abundance: .; d_gene: TRBD2
CDR3nt: TGTGCCAGCAGAATAACAGGGTTGGCCAACACTGAAGCTTTCTTT; CDR3aa: CASRITGLANTEAFF; j_gene: TRBJ1-1; v_gene: TRBV2; abundance: .; d_gene: .
CDR3nt: TGCGCCAGCAGCCAAGGGGACAGGCAACATCAGCCCCAGCATTTT; CDR3aa: CASSQGDRQHQPQHF; j_gene: TRBJ1-5; v_gene: TRBV4-1; abundance: .; d_gene: TRBD1
CDR3nt: TGTGCCAGTAGTATGCTTGCGGGGCGCAGCACAGATACGCAGTATTTT; CDR3aa: CASSMLAGRSTDTQYF; j_gene: TRBJ2-3; v_gene: TRBV19; abundance: .; d_gene: .
CDR3nt: TGTGCCAGCAGCCCCAGGACAGGGGTAGAGACCCAGTACTTC; CDR3aa: CASSPRTGVETQYF; j_gene: TRBJ2-5; v_gene: TRBV13; abundance: once; d_gene: TRBD1
CDR3nt: TGTGCCAGCAGTAATCAGGGGGCTCACACTGAAGCTTTCTTT; CDR3aa: CASSNQGAHTEAFF; j_gene: TRBJ1-1; v_gene: TRBV6-5; abundance: .; d_gene: TRBD1
CDR3nt: TGTGCCAGCAGCCAAGATAGTGAAGGCTACACCTTC; CDR3aa: CASSQDSEGYTF; j_gene: TRBJ1-2; v_gene: TRBV4-2; abundance: few; d_gene: .
CDR3nt: TGCGCCAGCAGCTTCGAGGACAGGTCCCACTACGAGCAGTACTTC; CDR3aa: CASSFEDRSHYEQYF; j_gene: TRBJ2-7; v_gene: TRBV5-1; abundance: .; d_gene: TRBD1
CDR3nt: TGTGCCAGCAGCCAATCGATCACAGGGGGCAGCGATACGCAGTATTTT; CDR3aa: CASSQSITGGSDTQYF; j_gene: TRBJ2-3; v_gene: TRBV16; abundance: once; d_gene: TRBD1
CDR3nt: TGTGCCAGCAGGGGCGGGAGGGAGGCCGGGGAGCTGTTTTTT; CDR3aa: CASRGGREAGELFF; j_gene: TRBJ2-2; v_gene: TRBV6-1; abundance: .; d_gene: TRBD2
CDR3nt: TGTGCCTGGACCCTGCGAGGGGGCACTGAAGCTTTCTTT; CDR3aa: CAWTLRGGTEAFF; j_gene: TRBJ1-1; v_gene: TRBV30; abundance: .; d_gene: .
CDR3nt: TGTGCCAGCAGAGGGACAGAACCTGGGGCCAACGTCCTGACTTTC; CDR3aa: CASRGTEPGANVLTF; j_gene: TRBJ2-6; v_gene: TRBV6-1; abundance: .; d_gene: TRBD1
CDR3nt: TGTGCCAGCAGCCTAACCCCTGTAATACTAGCGGGAGAAGAGACCCAGTACTTC; CDR3aa: CASSLTPVILAGEETQYF; j_gene: TRBJ2-5; v_gene: TRBV14; abundance: .; d_gene: TRBD2
CDR3nt: TGTGCCAGCAGTGAACGGGGGGCACTTCAGCCCCAGCATTTT; CDR3aa: CASSERGALQPQHF; j_gene: TRBJ1-5; v_gene: TRBV2; abundance: .; d_gene: .
CDR3nt: TGTGCCAGCAGTGAAGCGAAAGGGGGGGCGAGGGAAAAACTGTTTTTT; CDR3aa: CASSEAKGGAREKLFF; j_gene: TRBJ1-4; v_gene: TRBV6-1; abundance: .; d_gene: .
CDR3nt: TGTGCCAGCAGTGGACTAGCGCCCACAGATACGCAGTATTTT; CDR3aa: CASSGLAPTDTQYF; j_gene: TRBJ2-3; v_gene: TRBV6-1; abundance: .; d_gene: TRBD2
CDR3nt: TGTGCCAGCAGTTACTCTCGGACAGGCGAGAGGGAGACCCAGTACTTC; CDR3aa: CASSYSRTGERETQYF; j_gene: TRBJ2-5; v_gene: TRBV6-6; abundance: .; d_gene: TRBD1
CDR3nt: TGTGCCAGCAGCTTAGGTGACAGTCCTCGGGATGGCTACACCTTC; CDR3aa: CASSLGDSPRDGYTF; j_gene: TRBJ1-2; v_gene: TRBV7-9; abundance: .; d_gene: .
CDR3nt: TGTGCCACCAGCAGAGATCTTGCCGGAGCGGATACGCAGTATTTT; CDR3aa: CATSRDLAGADTQYF; j_gene: TRBJ2-3; v_gene: TRBV15; abundance: .; d_gene: .
CDR3nt: TGTGCCAGCAGGGGGGGGACCTCTTACGAGCAGTACTTC; CDR3aa: CASRGGTSYEQYF; j_gene: TRBJ2-7; v_gene: TRBV6-1; abundance: .; d_gene: TRBD2
CDR3nt: TGCGCCAGCAGCTTGGGGGGGGTCAAAGAGACCCAGTACTTC; CDR3aa: CASSLGGVKETQYF; j_gene: TRBJ2-5; v_gene: TRBV5-1; abundance: .; d_gene: .
CDR3nt: TGTGCCAGCAGTCCCAGGACAGAGAGCTCCTACGAGCAGTACTTC; CDR3aa: CASSPRTESSYEQYF; j_gene: TRBJ2-7; v_gene: TRBV27; abundance: once; d_gene: .
CDR3nt: TGTGCCAGCAGCTTAGAATCAGGGAAAGGCAATCAGCCCCAGCATTTT; CDR3aa: CASSLESGKGNQPQHF; j_gene: TRBJ1-5; v_gene: TRBV11-2; abundance: .; d_gene: .
CDR3nt: TGTGCCAGCAGTCAGTCGGGGGGCGCGAGGGAGCAGTACTTC; CDR3aa: CASSQSGGAREQYF; j_gene: TRBJ2-7; v_gene: TRBV6-5; abundance: .; d_gene: .
CDR3nt: TGTGCCAGCAGTTCCACTAGCGGGGGCCCTGGGGGTACGCAGTATTTT; CDR3aa: CASSSTSGGPGGTQYF; j_gene: TRBJ2-3; v_gene: TRBV6-6; abundance: few; d_gene: TRBD2
CDR3nt: TGTGCCAGCAGTGATGCCGGGAATCCTCCCTACGAGCAGTACTTC; CDR3aa: CASSDAGNPPYEQYF; j_gene: TRBJ2-7; v_gene: TRBV6-1; abundance: .; d_gene: .
CDR3nt: TGTGCCAGCAGTCCCGGGACAGGATCCGAGACCCAGTACTTC; CDR3aa: CASSPGTGSETQYF; j_gene: TRBJ2-5; v_gene: TRBV2; abundance: .; d_gene: TRBD1
CDR3nt: TGTGCCTGCAAGTTGGGCCCTAATGAAAAACTGTTTTTT; CDR3aa: CACKLGPNEKLFF; j_gene: TRBJ1-4; v_gene: TRBV30; abundance: .; d_gene: .
CDR3nt: TGTGCCAGTAGTATCGGGGGGTCTGAGGCTCGGAACACTGAAGCTTTCTTT; CDR3aa: CASSIGGSEARNTEAFF; j_gene: TRBJ1-1; v_gene: TRBV19; abundance: .; d_gene: .
CDR3nt: TGTGCCAGCAGGATAACACAGGGGGCGAACACTGAAGCTTTCTTT; CDR3aa: CASRITQGANTEAFF; j_gene: TRBJ1-1; v_gene: TRBV25-1; abundance: once; d_gene: TRBD1
CDR3nt: TGTGCCTGGACCCGGACAGGGCGTCCGGCCCGAACTAATGAAAAACTGTTTTTT; CDR3aa: CAWTRTGRPARTNEKLFF; j_gene: TRBJ1-4; v_gene: TRBV30; abundance: .; d_gene: TRBD1
CDR3nt: TGTGCCAGCAGCTTAGTCCAGGGGACTAAAGCTTTCTTT; CDR3aa: CASSLVQGTKAFF; j_gene: TRBJ1-1; v_gene: TRBV7-9; abundance: .; d_gene: .
CDR3nt: TGTGCCAGCAGCTTGGTTACTAGCGGGGGAAGCACAGATACGCAGTATTTT; CDR3aa: CASSLVTSGGSTDTQYF; j_gene: TRBJ2-3; v_gene: TRBV7-9; abundance: .; d_gene: TRBD2
CDR3nt: TGTGCCAGCAGCGAGGGGACAGGGCCTAATGAAAAACTGTTTTTT; CDR3aa: CASSEGTGPNEKLFF; j_gene: TRBJ1-4; v_gene: TRBV9; abundance: .; d_gene: TRBD1
CDR3nt: TGTGCCAGCAGCGGCCTTGAGGGGGATGAAAAACTGTTTTTT; CDR3aa: CASSGLEGDEKLFF; j_gene: TRBJ1-4; v_gene: TRBV6-4; abundance: .; d_gene: .
CDR3nt: TGTGCCAGCAGCCTAAGATCGTACGAGCAGTACTTC; CDR3aa: CASSLRSYEQYF; j_gene: TRBJ2-7; v_gene: TRBV7-9; abundance: .; d_gene: .
CDR3nt: TGTGCCAGCAGTTCGTTTTACGAGCAGTACTTC; CDR3aa: CASSSFYEQYF; j_gene: TRBJ2-7; v_gene: TRBV27; abundance: .; d_gene: .
CDR3nt: TGTGCCAGCAGTGAACACGGGAGGCGGCAAGAGACCCAGTACTTC; CDR3aa: CASSEHGRRQETQYF; j_gene: TRBJ2-5; v_gene: TRBV6-1; abundance: .; d_gene: TRBD2
CDR3nt: TGTGCCGTCGGCGGGGGAGTGGCAACAGATACGCAGTATTTT; CDR3aa: CAVGGGVATDTQYF; j_gene: TRBJ2-3; v_gene: TRBV28; abundance: .; d_gene: TRBD2
CDR3nt: TGCGCCAGCAGCCAAGTTATAGGGGGGGCTTGGACTGAAGCTTTCTTT; CDR3aa: CASSQVIGGAWTEAFF; j_gene: TRBJ1-1; v_gene: TRBV4-1; abundance: .; d_gene: .
CDR3nt: TGTGCCAGCAGCTTCTCCGGCGGGACAGTAGGAGGCTACACCTTC; CDR3aa: CASSFSGGTVGGYTF; j_gene: TRBJ1-2; v_gene: TRBV7-8; abundance: .; d_gene: TRBD1
CDR3nt: TGCGCCAGCAGCCAAGTTCCCAGGGGGCGCGTTAATGGCTACACCTTC; CDR3aa: CASSQVPRGRVNGYTF; j_gene: TRBJ1-2; v_gene: TRBV4-1; abundance: .; d_gene: TRBD1